The present T cell receptor (beta chain) was sequenced within a study of cytomegalovirus exposure and HLA in healthy donors (TCRdb year 2017). Context from the whole study: An earlier analysis of several hundred of the donors reported roughly 300 Gb of sequence data and 100 million to 120 million unique TCR beta sequences obtained from some 170 million T cells. The study aimed to test whether signatures of past pathogen exposure could be identified by cataloging public T cell receptors. A later analysis re-examined previously published TCR beta repertoires from around 670 donors and added high-resolution HLA genotyping to investigate patterns of TCR occurrence. Among 350 to 400 genotyped donors of the cohort, an average of about 240,000 unique TCR beta nucleotide sequences were sequenced per donor, roughly a sixth of them non-productive. Rather than drawing on any new phenotypic data, the later analysis identified candidate immune exposures from TCR beta sequences and the way those sequences occurred across donors. About five DR-DQ haplotypes were treated as single units for association and clustering because of strong linkage in the cohort. The number of typed donors differed by locus: roughly 620-640 for A, B, C, DRB1 and DQB1; 522 for DQA1; 606 for DPA1; and about 450 for DPB1. Along with the approximately 670-subject first cohort, a separate validation cohort of approximately 110 different subjects was used. HLA typing covered class I and class II loci at four-digit resolution. A later genetic analysis used genome-wide SNP genotypes for about 60% of the roughly 700 donors, treating that subset as a discovery cohort. The genetic ancestry cluster associated with self-reported Caucasian donors included 70% to 85% of the roughly 380 genotyped donors. High-throughput TCR immunosequencing, statistical association of individual TCRs with disease status, and machine learning were combined to predict cytomegalovirus infection status. All discovery cohort repertoires had been generated using a single sequencing platform. Donor age, sex, ethnicity and CMV serostatus were compiled alongside the repertoire data. The study used immunosequencing to profile the T cell repertoires of several hundred subjects and linked those repertoires to cytomegalovirus serostatus. An earlier analysis of several hundred of the donors applied high-throughput TCR beta sequencing to assess whether each TCR beta V gene segment acted as functional or pseudogenic. Roughly 290 gigabases of sequencing data and around 85 million unique TCR sequences made up an early release that covered approximately 650 HLA-typed donors.

The cohort comprised fewer than 750 healthy bone marrow donors. At the time of sampling, all cohort members were nominally healthy, though unrecorded immune exposures were likely present. The donor was CMV seropositive and was included in the group of some 290 seropositive cohort members. Every donor gave a peripheral blood sample, and the peripheral blood mononuclear cells from that sample were used for TCR beta sequencing. The Qiagen DNeasy Blood Extraction Kit was used to extract genomic DNA from the blood cell samples. According to the germline V gene (reference sequence), CDR1 reads LNHDA and CDR2 reads SQIVND. Germline trimming: 5 bases from V, 1 base from J; junction bases outside gene matches: 8. The CDR3 contains 17 residues, cysteine and phenylalanine counted. Only CDR3 DNA remains: 51 bases, in frame from the first base. The library was obtained by the immunoSEQ multiplex PCR assay. For the multiplex PCR, a mixture combining 60 forward primers for TCR Vbeta segments and 13 reverse primers for TCR Jbeta segments was used. A multiplex PCR assay on genomic DNA amplified the CDR3 region of rearranged TCR beta genes. Amplified TCR beta libraries were sequenced as 87-base-pair reads on the Illumina HiSeq System. For the original study's pipeline: A later analysis counted approximately 74 million unique TCR beta chains across the 550 to 800 repertoires, and some 11 million of these chains were shared by at least two donors. Raw reads were error-corrected and collapsed into unique sequences with a nearest-neighbor algorithm that merged closely related sequences to remove PCR and sequencing errors. V, D and J gene segments were assigned by aligning CDR3 sequences to IMGT reference sequences. Each retained sequence needed at least a six-nucleotide match to both a V gene segment and a J gene segment. A rearrangement was called productive if the CDR3 had no stop codons and remained in frame with V and J, and every other rearrangement was called non-productive. CDR3 was defined by IMGT convention, running from the second conserved V-encoded cysteine to the conserved J-encoded phenylalanine. The earlier analysis of roughly 590 of the donors excluded any sequence lacking an unambiguous match to a single V gene segment. An earlier analysis of almost 600 of the donors classified V segments as functional when productive rearrangements were above 56.7% and as segregating when the standard deviation between donors was above 5%. To diagnose cytomegalovirus status from the catalog of TCR beta chain sequences, a statistical classification framework was built. A later analysis assigned V and J genes by comparing TCR nucleotide sequences with IMGT/GENE-DB human TR gene sequences. The TCRdist pipeline was used in a later analysis to assign CDR3 sequences and most-parsimonious VDJ recombination scenarios. In a later analysis, every TCR beta chain was defined by the combination of its CDR3 amino acid sequence and its V-gene family, and reads without a unique V-gene family were dropped. A later analysis removed 600 or so highly shared, low-generation-probability nucleotide sequences to deal with suspected cross-contamination and a sequencing artifact. A later analysis calculated a clonal expansion index for each public chain from normalized within-repertoire ranks of inferred template counts. In a later analysis, generation probabilities were computed with a VDJ recombination model fitted to out-of-frame rearrangements, and the resulting probabilities were checked against IGoR. In a later analysis, hypergeometric tests were used to score TCR-TCR, TCR-HLA and TCR-CMV co-occurrence, with a repertoire-size bias correction applied to TCR pairs. A later analysis estimated false discovery rates by permuting HLA or CMV assignments 20 times. In a later analysis, co-occurring TCRs were grouped with DBSCAN, and TCRdist sequence similarity was added when clustering was performed within HLA-allele-positive subsets. For co-occurrence clustering, repertoires with fewer than 30,000 or more than 120,000 public chains were excluded, along with a handful of repertoires with anomalous nucleotide sharing. TCRdb provides this immuneACCESS table in a form limited to in-frame rearrangements. Some clones are lacking; in checked studies, under half of them reflect an unresolved V gene, and why the rest are absent is not known. That table supplies the V and J calls and clone size; D and trimming were determined from the DNA. For this sample the table gives roughly 100,000 clones, of which 55% to 70% were detected only once. About 6% of the sample belongs to the ten largest clones.

The investigation overall reported the following: A further reported finding was that TCR beta sequences accurately predicted the HLA-A and HLA-B alleles for most subjects in the first cohort. In an earlier analysis of about 550 of the donors, most TCR beta V segments were observed in productive rearrangements about 90% or about 30% of the time, broadly matching IMGT annotations. The only immune exposure information available for the cohort was CMV serostatus. An association between a missense DCLRE1C variant and V-gene and J-gene trimming of TCR beta chains was found in a later genetic analysis and replicated in an independent cohort. According to a later genetic analysis, donors in an Asian-associated ancestry cluster had fewer N-insertions in productive TCRs than the approximately 700-donor mean. Cytomegalovirus status was reported to be diagnosed by the classifier with high specificity and sensitivity in both the original and validation cohorts. In a later analysis, several top co-occurrence clusters were reported to appear linked to parvovirus B19, influenza, CMV and Epstein-Barr virus. Specific HLA alleles were associated with 15,000 to 20,000 TCR beta sequences at a false discovery rate of 0.05 in a later analysis. Because counts were too low, seventeen rarely observed V segments, including chromosome 9 orphons, were excluded from the earlier analysis of 587 of the donors. Because HLA typing was unavailable for some donors at each locus, only the typed subset was used in association tests. According to the authors, the approach could potentially be generalized to other disease states and immunological phenotypes. This cohort had only TCR beta chains sequenced, and the lack of alpha or paired-chain data limited which features could be detected. Most TCR sequences were seen in very few donors, while some public TCRs were found in many individuals. According to a later analysis, most CMV-associated TCR beta chains appeared to be HLA-restricted, and the HLA associations seemed to be driven largely by CMV exposure. When HLA alleles, especially DR and DQ, strongly co-occurred, attributing TCR associations to individual alleles was difficult. Linkage disequilibrium might explain the correlated functional status among segregating V segments, but an unknown experimental factor could not be excluded. The 87-base-pair reads could not distinguish some IMGT-functional V segments, including TRBV6-2 and TRBV6-3, so those segments were excluded. Roughly uniform sequencing depth across donors was assumed in presence/absence analyses, although this assumption may not hold. The study gave a list of 150 to 200 TCR beta chains associated with cytomegalovirus. A later analysis found that HLA-associated TCR beta chains were more clonally expanded and had lower generation probabilities than equally common non-associated chains. In vitro tests confirmed that three of the cytomegalovirus-associated TCR beta chains recognize cytomegalovirus antigens. In a later analysis, the rate of TCR association differed among HLA loci, with DRB1 alleles having the most associated TCRs and HLA-C alleles having the fewest. A group of highly shared sequence variants was considered likely to be a technical artifact of the sequencing pipeline.

Of note for this clone: The antigen it recognizes is unknown. No qualities accompany the bases; no much larger clone lies one base away.

Recombination joined TRBV19 with TRBJ1-5, and 10 bases in between align with TRBD1. Specimen: PBMCs. The clonotype was recovered from a boy younger than 18 in good health and CMV-seropositive. CDR3 loop: CASSPGTGVSSNQPQHF. The nucleotides read TGTGCCAGTAGTCCCGGGACAGGGGTAAGCAGCAATCAGCCCCAGCATTTT.